The 24 T cell receptor beta chains in this list originate from one sample, sequenced in a study of T cell responses to AZD1222 COVID-19 vaccine. Using immunoSEQ multiplex PCR, the repertoire was profiled, and TCRdb retains in-frame clones only, with some absent. The table records 88,000 or so clones, roughly nine tenths of them present only once. Here the sequenced sample was peripheral blood, taken 28 days after the second AZD1222 dose. All receptors come from an adult who received the AZD1222 COVID-19 vaccine.

This CDR3 is CASSLPSGNTGELFF. CDR3 in DNA: TGTGCCAGCAGCTTGCCTAGCGGGAACACCGGGGAGCTGTTTTTT. The J gene is TRBJ2-2, the V gene TRBV5-6, with 7 nucleotides matching TRBD2. The V and J ends lost 1 base and 1 base, in that order; junction bases with no gene match: 1. This CDR3 is built from 15 residues. Germline lookup yields CDR1 SGHDT and CDR2 YYEEEE.

The V and J genes are TRBV6-6 and TRBJ1-2; 12 positions match TRBD1. Unmatched junction bases numbered 8, after V lost 8 bases and J lost 7 bases. Germline CDR1 and CDR2: MNHNY and SVGAGI (reference sequence). This CDR3 has 14 residues. The CDR3 sequence is CASGRGQGARGYTF. For the CDR3, the DNA is TGTGCCAGCGGACGGGGACAGGGGGCGCGTGGCTACACCTTC.

The CDR3 sequence: CASSPPGLAYNEQFF. CDR3 nucleotides: TGTGCCAGCAGCCCCCCGGGACTAGCCTACAATGAGCAGTTCTTC. V and J are TRBV7-2 and TRBJ2-1; 8 bases agree with TRBD2. The junction had 5 bases not matched to a gene; V was cut back by 5 bases and J by 2 bases. CDR3 length: 15 residues. Germline V gene sequence: CDR1 SGHTA, CDR2 FQGNSA.

The J gene is TRBJ1-4, the V gene TRBV4-1; 9 bases agree with TRBD1. The V gene end was trimmed by 5 bases and the J gene end by 6 bases; junction bases not matched to a gene: 7. CDR1 and CDR2 (germline): MGHRA, YSYEKL. The CDR3 is 15 residues long. CDR3 nucleotides: TGCGCCAGCAGCGAAACAGGGGGCGAGTATGAAAAACTGTTTTTT. Translating gives CASSETGGEYEKLFF.

This chain connects TRBV15 to TRBJ2-1; either TRBD1 or TRBD2 may supply D (5 bases each). Trimming cost V 0 bases and J 7 bases, with 19 bases left between them. Per the germline V gene, CDR1 is LNHNV and CDR2 is YYDKDF (reference sequence). This CDR3 region has 17 residues. The CDR3 sequence is CATSRDIDSLGVNEQFF. The CDR3 DNA is TGTGCCACCAGCAGAGATATCGACTCCCTGGGGGTGAATGAGCAGTTCTTC.

This chain uses TRBV11-2 with TRBJ1-2; no clear D. This CDR3 spans 12 amino acids. Looked up from germline, CDR1 is SGHAT and CDR2 is FQNNGV. The V end lost 5 bases, the J end lost 5 bases, and 9 bases lay between the germline ends. The CDR3 protein is CASSAQAYGYTF. DNA of the CDR3: TGTGCCAGCAGCGCCCAGGCGTATGGCTACACCTTC.

The chain carries TRBV11-2 and TRBJ2-3, with TRBD1 as a possible D gene (5 bases). This CDR3 region has 14 residues. CDR1 and CDR2 (germline): SGHAT, FQNNGV. Trimming removed 1 base from V and 5 bases from J, with 10 bases in between. The CDR3 sequence is CASSLAQGRDTQYF. The CDR3 region has the DNA TGTGCCAGCAGCTTAGCCCAGGGCAGAGATACGCAGTATTTT.

Only a few counts were recorded for this clone. Here the CDR3 DNA reads TGTGCCAGCAGCTTAGATGCAGGGACCTACGAGCAGTACTTC. Translated, it gives CASSLDAGTYEQYF. V and J are TRBV7-6 and TRBJ2-7; D might be TRBD1 (5 bases). V dropped 1 base and J dropped 2 bases, with 9 bases sitting between them. This CDR3 contains 14 residues. Germline V gene sequence: CDR1 SGHVS, CDR2 FNYEAQ.

The rearrangement uses TRBV11-2 and TRBJ2-2; 7 bases line up with TRBD1. This CDR3 comprises 13 residues. V dropped 5 bases and J dropped 5; count of bases not matched to a gene: 2. The germline V gene has CDR1 SGHAT and CDR2 FQNNGV. The CDR3 DNA follows: TGTGCCAGCAGCCCAGGGGGAACCGGGGAGCTGTTTTTT. Translating it yields CASSPGGTGELFF.

The chain uses TRBV7-2 and TRBJ2-1; D unclear. This CDR3 spans 15 amino acids. Trimming cost V 0 bases and J 7 bases, with 13 bases left between them. Germline values: CDR1 SGHTA, CDR2 FQGNSA. The CDR3 DNA is TGTGCCAGCAGCTTAGCTGGTCCGGTTGGGAATGAGCAGTTCTTC. It is translated as CASSLAGPVGNEQFF.

This rearrangement joins TRBV7-2 to TRBJ2-1, with TRBD2 identical over 7 bases. V lost 2 bases, J lost 4 bases, and 8 bases stayed unmatched. The CDR3 extends over 16 amino acids. Germline V gene sequence: CDR1 SGHTA, CDR2 FQGNSA. DNA for the CDR3: TGTGCCAGCAGCTTAATAGTACGGGGGGTATACAATGAGCAGTTCTTC. Translated: CASSLIVRGVYNEQFF.

This clone was detected once. V is TRBV4-2 and J is TRBJ1-2; TRBD1 might be the D (5 bases). Germline V gene data show CDR1 as LGHNA and CDR2 as YNFKEQ. This CDR3 comprises 16 residues. Trimming removed 1 base from V and 6 bases from J, with 18 bases in between. DNA of the CDR3: TGTGCCAGCAGCCAAGTCGGGGGTGGGGGATCCGATGGCTACACCTTC. Protein product: CASSQVGGGGSDGYTF.

This chain connects TRBV7-3 to TRBJ1-2; D is possibly TRBD1 (6 bases). Trimming stripped 4 bases from V and 3 bases from J, with 21 bases between. Germline CDR1 SGHTA, CDR2 FQGTGA. The CDR3 extends over 17 amino acids. CDR3 sequence: CASSSAGTLRPYYGYTF. The CDR3 DNA reads as TGTGCCAGCAGCTCGGCCGGGACACTCCGGCCCTACTATGGCTACACCTTC.

The gene calls are TRBV7-2 and TRBJ2-3, with TRBD2 as a possible D gene (6 bases). V lost 1 base, J lost 8 bases, and 19 bases lay in between. CDR1 is SGHTA and CDR2 is FQGNSA in the germline V gene. This CDR3 is built from 16 residues. The CDR3 DNA sequence: TGTGCCAGCAGCTTAGGCCCTCTCTCTTCCGGGGGTACGCAGTATTTT. Residues: CASSLGPLSSGGTQYF.

The gene calls are TRBV1 and TRBJ1-1; TRBD1, as called in the table, went unchecked against the DNA. TRBV1 is a recognized pseudogene. The CDR3 length is 16 residues. Here the CDR3 DNA reads TGCACCAGCAGCCAAGCACCGGGACAGGGGAGTACTGAAGCTTTCTTT. This translates into CTSSQAPGQGSTEAFF.

The chain recombines TRBV6-5 with TRBJ1-3; no definite D call. From germline, CDR1 is MNHEY and CDR2 SVGAGI. The CDR3 length is 15 residues. V was clipped by 4 bases and J by 2 bases, with 12 bases between them. This chain's CDR3 is CASSLQRATGNTIYF. CDR3 bases: TGTGCCAGCAGTTTGCAAAGGGCTACTGGAAACACCATATATTTT.

The J gene is TRBJ1-6, the V gene TRBV30, with unresolved D. Germline V gene data show CDR1 as GTSNPN and CDR2 as SVGIG (reference sequence). The CDR3 runs 12 residues. Trimming took 2 bases from V and 4 from J, leaving 3 bases between them. CDR3: CAWSLYNSPLHF. Written as DNA, the CDR3 is TGTGCCTGGAGTCTGTATAATTCACCCCTCCACTTT.

The rearrangement links TRBV7-9 to TRBJ1-5, with TRBD1 identical over 7 bases. There are 15 residues in the CDR3. Germline V gene data show CDR1 as SEHNR and CDR2 as FQNEAQ (reference sequence). The trim removed 5 bases at V and 0 bases at J, leaving 4 bases unmatched. The CDR3 DNA reads as TGTGCCAGCAGCGAGACAGGGAATAGCAATCAGCCCCAGCATTTT. Residues: CASSETGNSNQPQHF.

The CDR3 DNA follows: TGTGCCAGCAGCTTGTGGGGCTCCTGGGCGGGAGACAATGAGCAGTTCTTC. Translating gives CASSLWGSWAGDNEQFF. The V and J genes are TRBV5-4 and TRBJ2-1; 7 bases align to TRBD2. Per the germline V gene, CDR1 is SGHNT and CDR2 is YYREEE (reference sequence). CDR3 size: 17 residues. J lost 5 bases, V lost 1 base, and 12 bases had no gene match. The full variable domain, rest sourced from reference TRBV5-4 and TRBJ2-1, is ETGVTQSPTHLIKTRGQQVTLRCSSQSGHNTVSWYQQALGQGPQFIFQYYREEENGRGNFPPRFSGLQFPNYSSELNVNALELDDSALYLCASSLWGSWAGDNEQFFGPGTRLTVL.

The chain joins TRBV30 to TRBJ1-5, with D unresolved. V dropped 2 bases and J dropped 1 base, with 6 bases sitting between them. CDR1 GTSNPN and CDR2 SVGIG come from the germline V gene (reference sequence). The CDR3 consists of 13 residues. The CDR3 region has the DNA TGTGCCTGGAGTTTAGAAAGCAATCAGCCCCAGCATTTT. Translation: CAWSLESNQPQHF.

The chain uses TRBV5-5 and TRBJ1-1; D remains unclear. This CDR3 has 17 residues. Germline CDR1 is SGHKS and CDR2 is YYEKEE (reference sequence). Between the trimmed V and J ends, which lost 4 bases and 1 base, there was a span of 20 bases. The CDR3 sequence: CASSTSGPRSPNTEAFF. The CDR3 DNA sequence: TGTGCCAGCAGCACGTCCGGGCCCCGGTCTCCGAACACTGAAGCTTTCTTT.

The chain has TRBV10-1 and TRBJ1-3, with no clear D. CDR1 and CDR2 from the germline V gene are WNHNN and SYGVQD (reference sequence). V was pared by 8 bases and J by 0 bases, with 14 bases between. The CDR3 has 15 amino acids. The CDR3 loop reads CASSPGMPSGNTIYF. The CDR3 DNA sequence: TGCGCCAGCTCGCCTGGGATGCCCTCTGGAAACACCATATATTTT.

V gene TRBV7-6 combines with J gene TRBJ2-1, with 8 bases that match TRBD2. Losses at the gene ends were 1 base for V and 5 bases for J; bases not matched to a gene: 7. The germline gives CDR1 SGHVS, CDR2 FNYEAQ. The CDR3 spans 16 residues. The CDR3 loop reads CASSLVPAGGNNEQFF. The CDR3 region has the DNA TGTGCCAGCAGCTTAGTTCCGGCGGGGGGCAACAATGAGCAGTTCTTC. Full variable domain (missing parts from reference TRBV7-6 and TRBJ2-1): GAGVSQSPRYKVTKRGQDVALRCDPISGHVSLYWYRQALGQGPEFLTYFNYEAQQDKSGLPNDRFSAERPEGSISTLTIQRTEQRDSAMYRCASSLVPAGGNNEQFFGPGTRLTVL.

The rearrangement uses TRBV4-2 and TRBJ1-2; D possibly corresponds to TRBD1 (5 bases). The V end was cut by 1 base, the J end by 0 bases, with 9 bases between. The CDR3 loop spans 15 amino acids. Germline CDR1 and CDR2: LGHNA and YNFKEQ. The CDR3 spells CASSQVDISNYGYTF. The CDR3, as DNA: TGTGCCAGCAGCCAAGTGGACATATCTAACTATGGCTACACCTTC.